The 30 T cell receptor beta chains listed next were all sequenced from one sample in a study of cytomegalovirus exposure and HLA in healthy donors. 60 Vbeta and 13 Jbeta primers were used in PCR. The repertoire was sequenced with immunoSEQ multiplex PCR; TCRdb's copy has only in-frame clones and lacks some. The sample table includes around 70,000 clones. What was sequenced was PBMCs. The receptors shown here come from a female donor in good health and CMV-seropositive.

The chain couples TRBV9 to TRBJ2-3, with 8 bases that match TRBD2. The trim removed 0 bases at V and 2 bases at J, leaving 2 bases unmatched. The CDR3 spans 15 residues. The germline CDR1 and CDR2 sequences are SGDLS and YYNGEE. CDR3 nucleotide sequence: TGTGCCAGCAGCGTAGCGGGAGGGATCACAGATACGCAGTATTTT. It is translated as CASSVAGGITDTQYF.

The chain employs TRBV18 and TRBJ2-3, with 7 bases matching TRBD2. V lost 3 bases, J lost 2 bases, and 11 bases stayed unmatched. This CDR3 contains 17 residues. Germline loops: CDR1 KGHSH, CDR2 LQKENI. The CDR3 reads CASSPPFAGDDTDTQYF. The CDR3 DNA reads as TGTGCCAGCTCACCCCCTTTTGCGGGAGACGACACAGATACGCAGTATTTT.

The CDR3 bases are TGTGCCAGCAGCTTGAAGAGGAGGGAGGGCCAAGCTTTCTTT. Its translation is CASSLKRREGQAFF. The V and J genes are TRBV5-6 and TRBJ1-1; D call uncertain. From germline, CDR1 is SGHDT and CDR2 YYEEEE. Trimming pared 1 base from V and 9 bases from J, leaving 16 bases between. CDR3 length: 14 residues. The variable domain in full, completed from reference TRBV5-6 and TRBJ1-1, reads DAGVTQSPTHLIKTRGQQVTLRCSPKSGHDTVSWYQQALGQGPQFIFQYYEEEERQRGNFPDRFSGHQFPNYSSELNVNALLLGDSALYLCASSLKRREGQAFFGQGTRLTVV.

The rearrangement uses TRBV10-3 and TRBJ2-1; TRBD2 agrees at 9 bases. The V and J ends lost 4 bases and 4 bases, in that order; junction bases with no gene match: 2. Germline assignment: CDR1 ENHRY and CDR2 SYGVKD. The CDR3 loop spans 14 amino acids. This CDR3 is CAISGTSEYNEQFF. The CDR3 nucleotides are TGTGCCATCAGTGGGACTAGCGAATACAATGAGCAGTTCTTC.

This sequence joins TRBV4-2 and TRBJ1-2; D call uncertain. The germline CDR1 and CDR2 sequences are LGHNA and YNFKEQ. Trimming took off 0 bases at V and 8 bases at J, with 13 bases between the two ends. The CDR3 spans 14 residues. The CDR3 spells CASSQELQEGGYTF. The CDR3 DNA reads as TGTGCCAGCAGCCAAGAACTGCAAGAGGGCGGCTACACCTTC.

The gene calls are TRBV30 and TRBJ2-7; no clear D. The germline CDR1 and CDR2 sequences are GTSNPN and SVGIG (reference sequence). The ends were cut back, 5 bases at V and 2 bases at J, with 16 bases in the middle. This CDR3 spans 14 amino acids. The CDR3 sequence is CAWAHGGTAYEQYF. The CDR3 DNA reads TGTGCCTGGGCCCACGGCGGAACCGCCTACGAGCAGTACTTC.

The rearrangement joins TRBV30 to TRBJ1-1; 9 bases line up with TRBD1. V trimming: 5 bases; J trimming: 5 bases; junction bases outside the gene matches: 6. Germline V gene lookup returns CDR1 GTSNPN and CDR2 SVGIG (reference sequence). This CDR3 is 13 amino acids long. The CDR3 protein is CAWGTGRMTEAFF. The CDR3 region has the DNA TGTGCCTGGGGGACAGGGAGGATGACTGAAGCTTTCTTT. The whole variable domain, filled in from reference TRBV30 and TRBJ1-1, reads SQTIHQWPATLVQPVGSPLSLECTVEGTSNPNLYWYRQAAGRGLQLLFYSVGIGQISSEVPQNLSASRPQDRQFILSSKKLLLSDSGFYLCAWGTGRMTEAFFGQGTRLTVV.

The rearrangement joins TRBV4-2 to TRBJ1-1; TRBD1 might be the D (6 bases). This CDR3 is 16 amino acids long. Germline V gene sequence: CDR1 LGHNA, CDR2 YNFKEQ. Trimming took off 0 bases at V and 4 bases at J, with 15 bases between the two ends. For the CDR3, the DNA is TGTGCCAGCAGCCAAGACCTCCAGGGGTTGGGCACTGAAGCTTTCTTT. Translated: CASSQDLQGLGTEAFF.

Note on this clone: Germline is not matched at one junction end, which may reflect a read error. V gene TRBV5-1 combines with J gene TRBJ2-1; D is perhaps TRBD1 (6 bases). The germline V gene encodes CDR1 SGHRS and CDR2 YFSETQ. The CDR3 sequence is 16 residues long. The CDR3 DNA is TGCGCCAGCAGCCGAGGACAGTCCCTCTCCCACAATGAGCAGTTCTTC. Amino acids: CASSRGQSLSHNEQFF.

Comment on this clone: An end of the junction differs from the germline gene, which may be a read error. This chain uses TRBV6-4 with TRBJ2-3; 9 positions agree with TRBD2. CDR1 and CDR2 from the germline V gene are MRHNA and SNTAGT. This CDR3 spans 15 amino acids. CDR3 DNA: TGTGCCAGCAGTGAGAGTAGCGGGAGCACAGATAAGCAGTATTTT. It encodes CASSESSGSTDKQYF.

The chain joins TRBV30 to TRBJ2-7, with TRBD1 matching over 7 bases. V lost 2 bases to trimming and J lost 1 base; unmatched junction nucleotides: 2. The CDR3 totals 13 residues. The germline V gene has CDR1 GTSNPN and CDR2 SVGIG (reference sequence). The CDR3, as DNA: TGTGCCTGGAGTCCGGGACAGTCCTACGAGCAGTACTTC. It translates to CAWSPGQSYEQYF.

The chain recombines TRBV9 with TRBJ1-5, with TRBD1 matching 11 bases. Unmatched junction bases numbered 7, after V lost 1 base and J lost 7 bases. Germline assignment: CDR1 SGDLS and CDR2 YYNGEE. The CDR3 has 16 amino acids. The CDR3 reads CASSVFGQGARQPQHF. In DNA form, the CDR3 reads TGTGCCAGCAGCGTATTTGGACAGGGGGCGAGGCAGCCCCAGCATTTT.

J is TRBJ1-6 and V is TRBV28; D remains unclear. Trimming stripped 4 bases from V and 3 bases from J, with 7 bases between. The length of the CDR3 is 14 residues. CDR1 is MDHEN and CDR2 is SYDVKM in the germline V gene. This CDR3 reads CASSSEDYNSPLHF. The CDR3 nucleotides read TGTGCCAGCAGTTCCGAGGACTATAATTCACCCCTCCACTTT.

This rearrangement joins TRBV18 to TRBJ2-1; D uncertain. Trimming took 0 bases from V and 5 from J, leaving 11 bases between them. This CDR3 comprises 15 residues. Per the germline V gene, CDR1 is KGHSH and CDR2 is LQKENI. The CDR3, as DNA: TGTGCCAGCTCACCACCCTCACAGTTAAACAATGAGCAGTTCTTC. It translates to CASSPPSQLNNEQFF. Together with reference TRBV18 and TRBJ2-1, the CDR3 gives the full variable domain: NAGVMQNPRHLVRRRGQEARLRCSPMKGHSHVYWYRQLPEEGLKFMVYLQKENIIDESGMPKERFSAEFPKEGPSILRIQQVVRGDSAAYFCASSPPSQLNNEQFFGPGTRLTVL.

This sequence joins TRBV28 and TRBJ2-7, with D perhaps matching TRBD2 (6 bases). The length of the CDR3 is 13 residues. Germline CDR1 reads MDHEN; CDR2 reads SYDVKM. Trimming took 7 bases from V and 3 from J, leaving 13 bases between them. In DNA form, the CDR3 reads TGTGCCAGCACCGCGGGCGGGGACTACGAGCAGTACTTC. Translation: CASTAGGDYEQYF.

The CDR3 nucleotides are TGTGCCTGGAGTGAGGGGCAGGGGCATAATTCACCCCTCCACTTT. It codes for CAWSEGQGHNSPLHF. V gene TRBV30 combines with J gene TRBJ1-6; the D gene is possibly TRBD1 (6 bases). Germline lookup yields CDR1 GTSNPN and CDR2 SVGIG (reference sequence). V lost 1 base to trimming and J lost 5 bases, with 12 bases between them. The CDR3 consists of 15 residues.

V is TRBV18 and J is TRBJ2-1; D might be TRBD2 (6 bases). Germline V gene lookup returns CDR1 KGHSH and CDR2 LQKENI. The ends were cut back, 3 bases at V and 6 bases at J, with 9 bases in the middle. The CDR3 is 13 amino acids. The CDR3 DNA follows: TGTGCCAGCTCACCCGGAGGGATCAATGAGCAGTTCTTC. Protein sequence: CASSPGGINEQFF.

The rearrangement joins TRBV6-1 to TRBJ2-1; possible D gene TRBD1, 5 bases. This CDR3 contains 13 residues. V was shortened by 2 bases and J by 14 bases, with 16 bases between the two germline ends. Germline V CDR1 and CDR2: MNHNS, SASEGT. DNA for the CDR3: TGTGCCAGCAGTGAATTCAAAGGGGAAGGAAAGTTCTTC. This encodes CASSEFKGEGKFF.

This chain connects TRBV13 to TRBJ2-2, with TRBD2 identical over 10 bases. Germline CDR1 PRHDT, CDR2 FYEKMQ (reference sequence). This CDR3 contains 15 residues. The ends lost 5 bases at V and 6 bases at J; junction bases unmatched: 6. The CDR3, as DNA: TGTGCCAGCAGCCATCGGGGACTAGCGCCCGGGGAGCTGTTTTTT. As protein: CASSHRGLAPGELFF.

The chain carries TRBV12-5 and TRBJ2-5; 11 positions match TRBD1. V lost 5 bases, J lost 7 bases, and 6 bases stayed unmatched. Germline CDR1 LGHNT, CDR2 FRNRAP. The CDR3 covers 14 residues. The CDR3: CASGPDRGPRTQYF. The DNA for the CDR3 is TGTGCTAGTGGTCCGGACAGGGGGCCACGGACCCAGTACTTC.

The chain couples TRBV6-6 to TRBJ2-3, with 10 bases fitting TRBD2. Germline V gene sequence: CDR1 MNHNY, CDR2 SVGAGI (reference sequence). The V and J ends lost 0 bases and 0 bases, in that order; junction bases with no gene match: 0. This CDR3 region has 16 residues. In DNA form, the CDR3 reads TGTGCCAGCAGTTACTCACTAGCGGGAAGCACAGATACGCAGTATTTT. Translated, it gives CASSYSLAGSTDTQYF.

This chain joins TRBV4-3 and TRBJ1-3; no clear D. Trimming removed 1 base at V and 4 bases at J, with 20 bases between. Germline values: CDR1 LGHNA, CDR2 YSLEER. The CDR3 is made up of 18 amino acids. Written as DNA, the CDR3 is TGCGCCAGCAGCCAAGGTTCCCCGACCGGGGTATCCGGAAACACCATATATTTT. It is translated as CASSQGSPTGVSGNTIYF.

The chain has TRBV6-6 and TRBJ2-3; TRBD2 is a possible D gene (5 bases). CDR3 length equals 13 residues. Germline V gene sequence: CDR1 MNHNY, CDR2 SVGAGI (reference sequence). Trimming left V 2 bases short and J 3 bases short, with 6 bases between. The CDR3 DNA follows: TGTGCCAGCAGTTACGAGGGTACAGATACGCAGTATTTT. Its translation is CASSYEGTDTQYF.

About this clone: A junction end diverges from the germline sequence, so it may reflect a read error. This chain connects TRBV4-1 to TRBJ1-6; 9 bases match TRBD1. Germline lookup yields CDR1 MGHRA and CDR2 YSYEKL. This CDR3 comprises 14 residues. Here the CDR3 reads CASSRDRDNSHLHF. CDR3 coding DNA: TGCGCCAGCAGCCGGGACAGGGATAATTCACACCTCCACTTT.

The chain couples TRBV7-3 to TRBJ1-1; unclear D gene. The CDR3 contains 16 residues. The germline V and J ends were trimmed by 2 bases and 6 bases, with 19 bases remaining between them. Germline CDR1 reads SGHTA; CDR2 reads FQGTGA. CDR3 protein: CASSLFANVLGAEAFF. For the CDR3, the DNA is TGTGCCAGCAGCTTATTTGCAAATGTCCTGGGCGCTGAAGCTTTCTTT.

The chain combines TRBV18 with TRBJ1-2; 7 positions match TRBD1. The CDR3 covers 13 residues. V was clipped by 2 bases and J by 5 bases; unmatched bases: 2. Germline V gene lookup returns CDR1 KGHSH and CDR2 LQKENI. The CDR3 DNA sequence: TGTGCCAGCTCACCAACAGGGGAATATGGCTACACCTTC. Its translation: CASSPTGEYGYTF.

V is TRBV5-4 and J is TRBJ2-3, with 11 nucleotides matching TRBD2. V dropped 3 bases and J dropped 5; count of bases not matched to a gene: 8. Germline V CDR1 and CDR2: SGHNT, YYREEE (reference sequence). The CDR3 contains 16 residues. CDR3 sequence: CASSSRLAGFEDTQYF. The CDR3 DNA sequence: TGTGCCAGCAGCTCGCGACTAGCGGGGTTTGAAGATACGCAGTATTTT.

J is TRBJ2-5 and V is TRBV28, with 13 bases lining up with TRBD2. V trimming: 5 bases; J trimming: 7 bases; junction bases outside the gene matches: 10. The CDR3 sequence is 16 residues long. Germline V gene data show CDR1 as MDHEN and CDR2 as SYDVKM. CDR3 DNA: TGTGCCAGCAGTACCCGACTAGCGGGGGGCCGGGGGACCCAGTACTTC. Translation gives CASSTRLAGGRGTQYF.

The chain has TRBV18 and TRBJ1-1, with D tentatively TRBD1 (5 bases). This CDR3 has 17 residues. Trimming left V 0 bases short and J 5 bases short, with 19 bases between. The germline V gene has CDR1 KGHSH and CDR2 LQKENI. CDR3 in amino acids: CASSPPVLPLGGTEAFF. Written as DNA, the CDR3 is TGTGCCAGCTCACCACCGGTCCTCCCCTTGGGGGGGACTGAAGCTTTCTTT.

Here the CDR3 reads CASSPPGQPNTEAFF. The CDR3 DNA is TGTGCCAGCTCACCACCGGGACAGCCGAACACTGAAGCTTTCTTT. The genes are TRBV18 and TRBJ1-1; 7 bases line up with TRBD1. CDR3 length equals 15 residues. V lost 0 bases to trimming and J lost 1 base; unmatched junction nucleotides: 2. Germline V gene lookup returns CDR1 KGHSH and CDR2 LQKENI.